This T cell receptor beta chain was captured by sequencing in a study of blood T cell repertoires in COVID-19. CDR3 size: 17 residues. Germline lookup yields CDR1 LGHDT and CDR2 YNNKEL (reference sequence). V was pared by 4 bases and J by 8 bases, with 13 bases of the junction left unmatched. Participant ages covered about 18 to 89 years across about 25 US areas. Cohort 3 recovered donors had two negative PCRs, clearance, or symptom resolution. In the original processing: Nucleated cell counts were estimated from reference gene primer amplification. Here immunoSEQ multiplex PCR was the method, and the copy in TCRdb shows in-frame clones only, minus some. V, J and clone size are taken as reported in that table, and D and trimming were inferred from the DNA itself. The data show a few hundred thousand clones, around nine tenths seen once.

This chain links TRBV3-1 (or the pseudogene TRBV3-2) with TRBJ1-4, with TRBD1 matching over 10 bases. Sequencing was performed on PBMCs or T cells enriched from blood (not recorded which). The receptor was isolated from a woman between 50 and 59 years old who had recovered from COVID-19. CDR3 nucleotides: TGTGCCAGCAGCCCTTTCCATCCGGGACAGGGGAAAGAAAAACTGTTTTTT. Amino acids: CASSPFHPGQGKEKLFF.